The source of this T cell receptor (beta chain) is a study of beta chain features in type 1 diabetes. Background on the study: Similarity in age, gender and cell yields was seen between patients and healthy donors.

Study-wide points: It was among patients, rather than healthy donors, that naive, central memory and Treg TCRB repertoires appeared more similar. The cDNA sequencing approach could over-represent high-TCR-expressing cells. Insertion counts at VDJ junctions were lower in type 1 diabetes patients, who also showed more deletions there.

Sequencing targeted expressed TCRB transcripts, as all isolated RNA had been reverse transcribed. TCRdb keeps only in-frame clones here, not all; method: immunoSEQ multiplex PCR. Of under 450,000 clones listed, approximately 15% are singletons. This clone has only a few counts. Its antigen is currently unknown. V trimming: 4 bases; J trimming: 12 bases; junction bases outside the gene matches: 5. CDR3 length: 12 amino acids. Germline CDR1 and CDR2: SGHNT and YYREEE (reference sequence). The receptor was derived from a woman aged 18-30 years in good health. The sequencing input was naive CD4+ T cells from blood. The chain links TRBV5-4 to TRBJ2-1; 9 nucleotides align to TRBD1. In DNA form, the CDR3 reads TGTGCCAGCAGCGTTGGGACAGGGTCGCAGTTCTTC. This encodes CASSVGTGSQFF.